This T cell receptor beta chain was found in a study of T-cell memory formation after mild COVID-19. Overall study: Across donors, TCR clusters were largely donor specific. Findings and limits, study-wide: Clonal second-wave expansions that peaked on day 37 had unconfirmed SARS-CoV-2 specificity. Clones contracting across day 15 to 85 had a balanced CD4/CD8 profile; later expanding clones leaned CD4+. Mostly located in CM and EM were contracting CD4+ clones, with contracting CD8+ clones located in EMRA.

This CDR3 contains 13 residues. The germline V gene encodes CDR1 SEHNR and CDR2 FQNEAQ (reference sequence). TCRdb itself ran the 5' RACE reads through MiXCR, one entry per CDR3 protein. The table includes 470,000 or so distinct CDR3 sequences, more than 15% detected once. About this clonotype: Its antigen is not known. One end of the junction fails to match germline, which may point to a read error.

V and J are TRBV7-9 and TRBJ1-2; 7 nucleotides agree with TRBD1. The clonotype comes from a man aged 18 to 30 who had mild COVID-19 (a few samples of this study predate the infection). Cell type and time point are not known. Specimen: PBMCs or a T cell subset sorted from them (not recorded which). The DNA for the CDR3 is TGTGACAGCAGCCCGCGACAGGGTGGTGGCTACACCTTC. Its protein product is CDSSPRQGGGYTF.